This is a list of T cell receptor beta chains from one sample in a study of beta chain features in type 1 diabetes. The assay was immunoSEQ multiplex PCR, and TCRdb's table has in-frame clones only and misses some. The table has 41,000 or so clones, roughly 70% seen once. The sample comprised Tregs from blood. The receptors derive from a man aged 25-45 years with type 1 diabetes. Some clones in this sample may be carry-over from other donors' samples. Both conserved end residues are part of each CDR3. Fields, in order: J gene, D gene, clone size, V gene, CDR3 protein, CDR3 DNA. D genes are given only for firm matches. Clone size is shown for a subset of rows, as once, few, many or a class of expanded clone.

TRBJ1-1 | - | - | TRBV5-5 | CASSHIDRSEAFF | TGTGCCAGCAGCCACATCGACAGGAGTGAAGCTTTCTTT
TRBJ1-4 | - | - | TRBV1 | CTSSQALGDSEGEKLFF | TGCACCAGCAGCCAAGCCCTGGGGGACAGTGAGGGTGAAAAACTGTTTTTT
TRBJ1-1 | - | - | TRBV6-5 | CATSRSAGNTEAFF | TGTGCCACCAGCCGTTCGGCAGGCAACACTGAAGCTTTCTTT
TRBJ1-3 | - | - | TRBV7-8 | CASSRGISGNTIYF | TGTGCCAGCAGCAGGGGAATCTCTGGAAACACCATATATTTT
TRBJ2-3 | TRBD1 | - | TRBV27 | CASSPYDRVWTDTQYF | TGTGCCAGCAGTCCATACGACAGGGTATGGACAGATACGCAGTATTTT
TRBJ2-7 | TRBD1 | - | TRBV6-1 | CASSETGEYEQYF | TGTGCCAGCAGTGAGACAGGGGAATACGAGCAGTACTTC
TRBJ2-7 | - | - | TRBV18 | CASSLTLGGYEQYF | TGTGCCAGCTCACTTACCCTGGGGGGCTACGAGCAGTACTTC
TRBJ2-5 | - | - | TRBV10-1 | CASSTGLPSQVTQYF | TGCGCCAGCAGTACGGGACTGCCCTCTCAAGTGACCCAGTACTTC
TRBJ2-5 | - | - | TRBV7-3 | CASSPRGGSFQETQYF | TGTGCCAGCAGCCCCCGCGGAGGCAGCTTCCAAGAGACCCAGTACTTC
TRBJ2-5 | TRBD2 | few | TRBV7-2 | CASSRGTSGGRETQYF | TGTGCCAGCAGCCGAGGGACTAGCGGGGGCCGGGAGACCCAGTACTTC
TRBJ1-1 | - | - | TRBV7-9 | CASSLGGLEAFF | TGTGCCAGCAGCTTAGGCGGGCTTGAGGCTTTCTTT
TRBJ2-7 | - | - | TRBV4-3 | CASSQDTGVPFSKQYF | TGCGCCAGCAGCCAAGATACGGGGGTACCCTTTTCAAAGCAGTACTTC
TRBJ2-1 | TRBD2 | - | TRBV7-6 | CASSLLLAGESSYNEQFF | TGTGCCAGCAGCTTACTACTAGCGGGGGAAAGCTCCTACAATGAGCAGTTCTTC
TRBJ1-4 | - | - | TRBV4-3 | CASSQAGRRTNEKLFF | TGCGCCAGCAGCCAAGCGGGGAGACGAACTAATGAAAAACTGTTTTTT
TRBJ2-1 | TRBD2 | - | TRBV11-2 | CASSTGTSVYNEQFF | TGTGCCAGCAGCACCGGGACTAGCGTCTACAATGAGCAGTTCTTC
TRBJ2-1 | TRBD2 | - | TRBV19 | CASSRMGLAGGTEQFF | TGTGCCAGTAGTAGGATGGGTCTAGCGGGGGGGACTGAGCAGTTCTTC